The 25 T cell receptor beta chains below all came from one sample that was sequenced in a study of T cells in Graves' hyperthyroidism and ophthalmopathy. RNA transcripts gave rise to amplified TCR beta CDR3 regions. The HTBI primer set was used in a first-round RT-PCR of the TCR CDR3. TCRdb reprocessed the multiplex PCR reads via MiXCR and lists one record per CDR3 protein. Among 350,000 or so distinct CDR3 sequences listed, about 21% were seen once. Input material: blood. All receptors come from a woman between 45 and 60 years old with Graves' hyperthyroidism.

The sample holds many counts of this clonotype. The chain has TRBV11-2 and TRBJ2-5; D is ambiguous. This CDR3 has 15 residues. Germline V gives CDR1 SGHAT, CDR2 FQNNGV. Trimming took off 5 bases at V and 1 base at J, with 14 bases between the two ends. CDR3 coding DNA: TGTGCCAGCAGCCCCCTGCCGGGCAGCCAAGAGACCCAGTACTTC. Translated: CASSPLPGSQETQYF.

This clonotype was seen a handful of times. V and J are TRBV5-1 and TRBJ2-2; 8 nucleotides agree with TRBD2. J was trimmed by 6 bases and V by 2 bases; bases with no gene match: 6. Germline V gene sequence: CDR1 SGHRS, CDR2 YFSETQ. This CDR3 has 15 residues. CDR3 coding DNA: TGCGCCAGCAGCTTACCCGGGACTAGGGCCGGGGAGCTGTTTTTT. It yields the protein CASSLPGTRAGELFF.

This clonotype was observed at least ten times. The chain links TRBV5-1 to TRBJ2-1, with D possibly TRBD2 on 5 matching bases. Trimming pared 3 bases from V and 1 base from J, leaving 11 bases between. This CDR3 has 15 amino acids. From germline, CDR1 is SGHRS and CDR2 YFSETQ. In DNA, the CDR3 is TGCGCCAGCAGCTGGACGGGGAATTCCTACAATGAGCAGTTCTTC. Translated: CASSWTGNSYNEQFF.

V is TRBV7-9 and J is TRBJ2-3, with a possible D match to TRBD2 (6 bases). Trimming took 5 bases from V and 4 from J, leaving 10 bases between them. This CDR3 comprises 13 residues. Per the germline V gene, CDR1 is SEHNR and CDR2 is FQNEAQ (reference sequence). The CDR3 here is CASSQWEADTQYF. Here the CDR3 DNA reads TGTGCCAGCAGCCAGTGGGAGGCAGATACGCAGTATTTT.

The V call is TRBV19, the J call TRBJ2-5; 10 bases align to TRBD2. CDR3 length: 16 residues. V trimming: 6 bases; J trimming: 1 base; junction bases outside the gene matches: 8. Germline CDR1 and CDR2: LNHDA and SQIVND (reference sequence). The CDR3 protein is CASRPWTSGPQETQYF. The CDR3 DNA reads TGTGCCAGTAGACCATGGACTAGCGGACCCCAAGAGACCCAGTACTTC.

This clonotype was observed many times. This rearrangement joins TRBV5-1 to TRBJ2-3; 12 nucleotides line up with TRBD2. CDR3 length: 17 amino acids. Germline CDR1 is SGHRS and CDR2 is YFSETQ. Germline trimming cut 3 bases from V and 4 bases from J; bases unmatched to any gene: 9. CDR3 DNA sequence: TGCGCCAGCAGCTGGGGTCTAGCGGGGGGGCCGGCAGATACGCAGTATTTT. Its protein product is CASSWGLAGGPADTQYF.

This clonotype was detected only a few times. The chain links TRBV6-1 to TRBJ1-2, with D maybe TRBD1 (6 bases). V was cut by 6 bases and J by 4 bases, with 21 bases left in between. The CDR3 consists of 16 residues. Germline CDR1 is MNHNS and CDR2 is SASEGT. CDR3 nucleotide sequence: TGTGCCAGCAGCCCAAACCTGTTGGGGGCAGGCTATGGCTACACCTTC. Translation: CASSPNLLGAGYGYTF.

This rearrangement joins TRBV24-1 to TRBJ1-1; D gene uncertain. V dropped 5 bases and J dropped 1 base, with 13 bases sitting between them. This CDR3 is built from 15 residues. Germline-derived CDR1 and CDR2 are KGHDR and SFDVKD. CDR3 coding DNA: TGTGCCACCAGTGGGAGCACACTCAAGAACACTGAAGCTTTCTTT. Its protein product is CATSGSTLKNTEAFF.

The rearrangement uses TRBV28 and TRBJ1-6, with TRBD1 matching over 7 bases. V lost 6 bases to trimming and J lost 4 bases; unmatched junction nucleotides: 3. CDR3 length: 14 residues. Germline CDR1 and CDR2: MDHEN and SYDVKM. The CDR3 coding sequence is TGTGCCAGCAGAGTGGGACAGTATAATTCACCCCTCCACTTT. This translates into CASRVGQYNSPLHF.

In its sample, this clonotype was seen a few times. A read error is possible here, since a much larger clone lies one base away. This rearrangement joins TRBV12-3 or TRBV12-4 to TRBJ2-7, with D unresolved. Trimming pared 1 base from V and 3 bases from J, leaving 10 bases between. The CDR3 runs to 14 residues. The CDR3 nucleotides are TGTGCCAGCAGTTTAGGTCGGCGCCTCTACGAGCAGTACTTC. It yields the protein CASSLGRRLYEQYF.

The V and J genes are TRBV20-1 and TRBJ2-2, with TRBD1 as a possible D gene (6 bases). The CDR3 sequence is 14 residues long. V was clipped by 1 base and J by 6 bases, with 12 bases between them. Germline V gene data show CDR1 as DFQATT and CDR2 as SNEGSKA (reference sequence). The CDR3 DNA reads TGCAGTGCTAGAGGGATTGGGGGCCCCGGGGAGCTGTTTTTT. Translated: CSARGIGGPGELFF.

As to this clonotype: This may stem from a read error, because a much larger clone lies one nucleotide away. This rearrangement joins TRBV20-1 to TRBJ1-5; the D gene is possibly TRBD1 (5 bases). V lost 1 base, J lost 6 bases, and 10 bases lay in between. Germline-derived CDR1 and CDR2 are DFQATT and SNEGSKA (reference sequence). The CDR3 sequence is 13 residues long. Here the CDR3 DNA reads TGCAGTGCTAGAGTTGGGGCGAGTCAGCCCCAGCATTTT. Protein sequence: CSARVGASQPQHF.

For this clonotype: An end of the junction differs from the germline gene, which may be a read error. The chain has TRBV9 and TRBJ2-3; D uncertain. CDR3 length equals 13 residues. The germline gives CDR1 SGDLS, CDR2 YYNGEE. In DNA, the CDR3 is TGTGCCAACAGCGTAGACCCGGGAGATACGCAGTATTTT. Its protein product is CANSVDPGDTQYF.

V usage is TRBV4-1 and J usage is TRBJ1-1, with 8 bases matching TRBD1. Germline V gene sequence: CDR1 MGHRA, CDR2 YSYEKL. J was trimmed by 1 base and V by 1 base; bases with no gene match: 5. The CDR3 totals 16 residues. The DNA of the CDR3 is TGCGCCAGCAGCCAAGTAGGGACAGGCCCGAACACTGAAGCTTTCTTT. Its translation: CASSQVGTGPNTEAFF.

This clonotype was recorded a few times. This chain connects TRBV6-1 to TRBJ1-2; 7 nucleotides line up with TRBD1. J was trimmed by 8 bases and V by 6 bases; bases with no gene match: 15. From germline, CDR1 is MNHNS and CDR2 SASEGT. CDR3 length equals 15 residues. The CDR3 reads CASSRTMLTGNGYTF. CDR3 DNA: TGTGCCAGCAGCCGCACTATGTTGACAGGGAACGGCTACACCTTC.

This clonotype was detected only a few times. The chain couples TRBV30 to TRBJ2-1, with 7 positions matching TRBD2. The CDR3 has 15 residues. Germline V CDR1 and CDR2: GTSNPN, SVGIG (reference sequence). The V and J ends lost 5 bases and 4 bases, in that order; junction bases with no gene match: 11. The CDR3 sequence is CAWLLGGPRYNEQFF. Written as DNA, the CDR3 is TGTGCCTGGCTTTTGGGAGGGCCCCGGTACAATGAGCAGTTCTTC.

This clonotype was seen just once. This chain connects TRBV19 to TRBJ2-6, with 8 nucleotides matching TRBD1. The CDR3 sequence is 15 residues long. The V and J ends lost 5 bases and 3 bases, in that order; junction bases with no gene match: 3. CDR1 LNHDA and CDR2 SQIVND come from the germline V gene (reference sequence). CDR3 in DNA: TGTGCCAGTAGTGACAGGGGAGGTGGGGCCAACGTCCTGACTTTC. Translation: CASSDRGGGANVLTF.

This clonotype was counted many times. The CDR3 sequence is CASSFRDRPYEQYF. In nucleotides, the CDR3 is TGTGCCAGCAGCTTCCGGGACCGTCCCTACGAGCAGTACTTC. The J gene is TRBJ2-7, the V gene TRBV7-9, with D possibly being TRBD1 or TRBD2 (5 bases each). The CDR3 is 14 residues long. CDR1 SEHNR and CDR2 FQNEAQ come from the germline V gene (reference sequence). V was shortened by 3 bases and J by 2 bases, with 11 bases between the two germline ends. The variable domain in full, with the rest retrieved from reference TRBV7-9 and TRBJ2-7, is DTGVSQNPRHKITKRGQNVTFRCDPISEHNRLYWYRQTLGQGPEFLTYFQNEAQLEKSRLLSDRFSAERPKGSFSTLEIQRTEQGDSAMYLCASSFRDRPYEQYFGPGTRLTVT.

The chain carries TRBV7-9 and TRBJ1-2; TRBD1 matches 10 bases. V lost 5 bases and J lost 5; bases outside the gene matches: 8. CDR1 and CDR2 from the germline V gene are SEHNR and FQNEAQ (reference sequence). The CDR3 contains 15 residues. The CDR3 is CASSPLGQGKYGYTF. CDR3 bases: TGTGCCAGCAGCCCGTTGGGACAGGGGAAATATGGCTACACCTTC. The entire variable domain, with the rest obtained from reference TRBV7-9 and TRBJ1-2, is as follows: DTGVSQNPRHKITKRGQNVTFRCDPISEHNRLYWYRQTLGQGPEFLTYFQNEAQLEKSRLLSDRFSAERPKGSFSTLEIQRTEQGDSAMYLCASSPLGQGKYGYTFGSGTRLTVV.

A remark on this clonotype: A much larger clonotype is one base distant, so this may be a read error. The chain has TRBV7-9 and TRBJ2-1, with D possibly called TRBD1 or TRBD2 (5 bases each). Germline CDR1 reads SEHNR; CDR2 reads FQNEAQ (reference sequence). V lost 2 bases and J lost 5, with 13 bases in between. The CDR3 is 15 residues long. As DNA, the CDR3 is TGTGCCAGCAGCTTATCCGGGGCAGCCCACAATGAGCAGTTCTTC. It encodes CASSLSGAAHNEQFF.

This chain joins TRBV20-1 and TRBJ1-5; 12 bases align to TRBD1. Per germline, CDR1 DFQATT and CDR2 SNEGSKA (reference sequence). This CDR3 has 17 residues. V gave up 3 bases and J gave up 1 base; unmatched junction bases: 7. The CDR3 DNA follows: TGCAGTGCTAGTTATGGGACAGGGGGCAGGAGCAATCAGCCCCAGCATTTT. It codes for CSASYGTGGRSNQPQHF.

This sequence joins TRBV19 and TRBJ2-7; D is perhaps TRBD1 or TRBD2 (5 bases each). The germline V and J ends were trimmed by 4 bases and 7 bases, with 14 bases remaining between them. CDR1 and CDR2 from the germline V gene are LNHDA and SQIVND (reference sequence). CDR3 length equals 13 residues. The CDR3 DNA reads as TGTGCCAGTAGTAAGGGGACGGTACAGGAGCAGTACTTC. It is translated as CASSKGTVQEQYF.

This clonotype came up many times. The chain joins TRBV7-3 to TRBJ2-1; 10 bases are a match to TRBD1. The CDR3 has 21 residues. The V and J ends lost 5 bases and 6 bases, in that order; junction bases with no gene match: 25. Germline V CDR1 and CDR2: SGHTA, FQGTGA. CDR3 region: CASSPRQRTGGPNWVRNEQFF. DNA for the CDR3: TGTGCCAGCAGCCCACGACAAAGGACAGGGGGTCCCAATTGGGTACGCAATGAGCAGTTCTTC.

This clonotype appeared a few times. The rearrangement joins TRBV2 to TRBJ1-2; a weak D match, TRBD1 (5 bases). Germline CDR1 SNHLY, CDR2 FYNNEI. CDR3 size: 12 residues. V was clipped by 8 bases and J by 1 base, with 8 bases between them. The DNA of the CDR3 is TGTGCCAGCCCCGGGGGTAACTATGGCTACACCTTC. Translation gives CASPGGNYGYTF.

This clonotype was counted ten times or more. The chain is built from TRBV18 and TRBJ2-5; no firm D call. Trimming removed 4 bases at V and 5 bases at J, with 5 bases between. The CDR3 is 11 amino acids. CDR1 and CDR2 (germline): KGHSH, LQKENI. The CDR3 DNA reads as TGTGCCAGCTCACAACAGGAGACCCAGTACTTC. Translation gives CASSQQETQYF.